What follows is one TCR beta chain and its context. This clonotype was found many times. It lacks a known antigen. Base qualities were left out, and no much larger clone turns up one base away. The data are from a study of response to subunit inactivated influenza vaccine listed by TCRdb under 2018. Study-level background: Deep quantitative T cell receptor repertoire profiling was used in the study to track responses to a trivalent subunit inactivated influenza vaccine. Overall study outcomes, separate from this receptor: The authors proposed that each seasonal influenza vaccination may bring in only a limited number of new T cells.

The library was built by means of RT-PCR. Instrument on record: Illumina HiSeq 2500. The public reads were reprocessed in TCRdb via fastp at Q25 and MiXCR, keeping in-frame beta chains. Duplicate CDR3 protein sequences are folded into a single record with the most common DNA and genes. A total of fewer than 600,000 distinct CDR3 sequences appear in this sample, more than 7% of them only once. Jointly, the top ten make up around 13% of the sample. Inclusive of the bounding cysteine and phenylalanine, the CDR3 is 13 residues long. Of the read, only the CDR3 DNA is kept; its 39 bases are in frame from base 1. The germline V gene supplies CDR1 MNHEY and CDR2 SVGEGT. Trimming takes 7 bases from V and 8 bases from J, and the germline ends sit 15 bases apart.

This TCR derives from a man aged 50 to 69 who received an inactivated influenza vaccine. Donor details come from another sample of the same person, matched by shared clones. Sequences were derived from PBMCs from blood, sampled roughly 24 months after vaccination. The receptor chain draws on TRBV6-2 or TRBV6-3 and TRBJ2-1; TRBD2 could be the D gene, as 5 bases match. The DNA sequence is as follows: TGTGCCAGCAACCGGGGTCTAGCTGATGAGCAGTTCTTC. Its translation reads: CASNRGLADEQFF.